A single sample gave rise to the 17 T cell receptor beta chains below, sequenced in a study of blood T cell repertoires in COVID-19. TCRdb's table, derived via immunoSEQ multiplex PCR, lists solely in-frame clones and lacks some. The sample gives 300,000 to 450,000 clones, around 87% of which show up once; over 9.5% is in the top ten. Sequencing was carried out using peripheral blood. Receptors were obtained from a woman aged 30 to 39 with COVID-19, enrolled during active disease.

The table lists this clone with a few counts. V usage is TRBV6-6 and J usage is TRBJ2-7; TRBD1 matches 9 bases. The V and J ends lost 1 base and 2 bases, in that order; junction bases with no gene match: 3. Germline CDR1 MNHNY, CDR2 SVGAGI (reference sequence). This CDR3 contains 15 residues. This CDR3 is CASSYYGTGTYEQYF. CDR3 DNA: TGTGCCAGCAGTTACTATGGGACAGGGACCTACGAGCAGTACTTC.

J is TRBJ2-1 and V is TRBV24-1, with D perhaps TRBD2 (5 bases). This CDR3 spans 12 amino acids. V lost 3 bases to trimming and J lost 10 bases, with 9 bases between them. From germline, CDR1 is KGHDR and CDR2 SFDVKD. The CDR3 DNA follows: TGTGCCACCAGTGATGCGGGTTGGGAGCAGTTCTTC. Its translation: CATSDAGWEQFF.

J is TRBJ1-1 and V is TRBV5-1; D remains ambiguous. The CDR3 contains 14 residues. Trimming removed 1 base from V and 3 bases from J, with 10 bases in between. CDR1 and CDR2 from the germline V gene are SGHRS and YFSETQ. The CDR3: CASSLTPEDTEAFF. As DNA, the CDR3 is TGCGCCAGCAGCTTGACCCCGGAGGACACTGAAGCTTTCTTT.

As concerns this clone: A read error may produce the germline difference seen at one junction end. J is TRBJ2-6 and V is TRBV7-7; D not resolved. Germline CDR1 is SSHAT and CDR2 is FNYEAQ (reference sequence). The CDR3 runs to 13 residues. This CDR3 reads CASSSSGANVLTF. The CDR3 coding sequence is TGTGCTAGCAGCTCATCCGGGGCCAACGTCCTGACTTTC.

The CDR3 spells CASSLKGGGFYEQYF. CDR3 nucleotides: TGTGCCAGCAGCTTAAAAGGGGGAGGGTTTTACGAGCAGTACTTC. The J gene is TRBJ2-7, the V gene TRBV7-2; TRBD2 might be the D (7 bases). V was clipped by 2 bases and J by 4 bases, with 15 bases between them. Germline assignment: CDR1 SGHTA and CDR2 FQGNSA. The CDR3 loop spans 15 amino acids.

The chain couples TRBV19 to TRBJ1-5; D gene unclear. The CDR3 spans 12 residues. Germline V gene lookup returns CDR1 LNHDA and CDR2 SQIVND (reference sequence). Trimming removed 4 bases from V and 7 bases from J, with 8 bases in between. CDR3 residues: CASSNPRQPQHF. CDR3 bases: TGTGCCAGTAGTAACCCCAGGCAGCCCCAGCATTTT. Full variable domain (remainder filled in from reference TRBV19 and TRBJ1-5): DGGITQSPKYLFRKEGQNVTLSCEQNLNHDAMYWYRQDPGQGLRLIYYSQIVNDFQKGDIAEGYSVSREKKESFPLTVTSAQKNPTAFYLCASSNPRQPQHFGDGTRLSIL.

The genes are TRBV19 and TRBJ2-3; D unresolved. V dropped 3 bases and J dropped 4 bases, with 8 bases sitting between them. Germline V gene lookup returns CDR1 LNHDA and CDR2 SQIVND (reference sequence). CDR3 length equals 13 residues. The CDR3: CASSIGPSDTQYF. As DNA, the CDR3 is TGTGCCAGTAGTATTGGGCCCTCAGATACGCAGTATTTT.

This chain uses TRBV3-1 (or the pseudogene TRBV3-2) with TRBJ2-3; D uncertain. This CDR3 contains 14 residues. V dropped 3 bases and J dropped 2 bases, with 9 bases sitting between them. In germline, CDR1 is LGHDT, CDR2 YNNKEL (reference sequence). In DNA, the CDR3 is TGTGCCAGCAGCCATAACAGATTCACAGATACGCAGTATTTT. Translating gives CASSHNRFTDTQYF.

V is TRBV18 and J is TRBJ2-1; a weak D match, TRBD2 (5 bases). Germline V gives CDR1 KGHSH, CDR2 LQKENI. The CDR3 is made up of 12 amino acids. V was clipped by 1 base and J by 9 bases, with 7 bases between them. Here the CDR3 DNA reads TGTGCCAGCTCACCACGCGGAGGTGAGCAGTTCTTC. Translation gives CASSPRGGEQFF.

This chain links TRBV9 with TRBJ1-2; a weak D match, TRBD1 (6 bases). Germline values: CDR1 SGDLS, CDR2 YYNGEE. This CDR3 has 14 residues. V shed 2 bases and J shed 8 bases, with 16 bases lying between them. CDR3 protein: CASSVNPGVGGYTF. CDR3 sequence (DNA): TGTGCCAGCAGCGTTAATCCAGGGGTGGGCGGCTACACCTTC.

This chain connects TRBV2 to TRBJ2-1, with unresolved D. The V gene's germline CDR1 is SNHLY and CDR2 FYNNEI. Trimming took off 4 bases at V and 5 bases at J, with 9 bases between the two ends. The CDR3 loop spans 13 amino acids. CDR3 DNA sequence: TGTGCCAGCAGTGTCCGAGGAGACAATGAGCAGTTCTTC. Translation gives CASSVRGDNEQFF.

V usage is TRBV16 and J usage is TRBJ1-1; D may be TRBD1 (5 bases). CDR3 length: 16 amino acids. The germline V gene has CDR1 KGHSY and CDR2 FQNENV. V dropped 0 bases and J dropped 1 base, with 12 bases sitting between them. In nucleotides, the CDR3 is TGTGCCAGCAGCCAATCGGCGGCAAGGGGGAACACTGAAGCTTTCTTT. It is translated as CASSQSAARGNTEAFF.

This chain joins TRBV6-5 and TRBJ2-1; 7 bases are a match to TRBD1. With 5 bases clipped from V and 9 bases from J, the junction kept 7 bases outside the gene matches. Germline V gene data show CDR1 as MNHEY and CDR2 as SVGAGI. The CDR3 covers 13 residues. This chain's CDR3 is CASSPSQGIEQFF. The CDR3 DNA sequence: TGTGCCAGCAGTCCCTCACAGGGGATTGAGCAGTTCTTC.

Only a few counts were recorded for this clone. V is TRBV19 and J is TRBJ2-2, with D uncertain. Trimming shortened V by 7 bases and J by 1 base, and 7 bases separated the two germline ends. The CDR3 extends over 13 amino acids. The germline V gene has CDR1 LNHDA and CDR2 SQIVND (reference sequence). CDR3 region: CASTPQNTGELFF. DNA for the CDR3: TGTGCCAGTACCCCACAGAACACCGGGGAGCTGTTTTTT.

This clone was seen just once. CDR3: CASSQGYGSGELFF. DNA of the CDR3: TGTGCCAGCAGCCAAGGTTACGGGTCCGGGGAGCTGTTTTTT. The chain recombines TRBV3-1 (or the pseudogene TRBV3-2) with TRBJ2-2; D ambiguous. The CDR3 totals 14 residues. The germline V and J ends were trimmed by 1 base and 6 bases, with 9 bases remaining between them. CDR1 and CDR2 (germline): LGHDT, YNNKEL (reference sequence).

The rearrangement links TRBV19 to TRBJ2-3; D might be TRBD1 (7 bases). V was pared by 6 bases and J by 0 bases, with 16 bases between. Germline V gene sequence: CDR1 LNHDA, CDR2 SQIVND (reference sequence). The CDR3 is 16 residues long. The CDR3 here is CASSAGQTPSTDTQYF. For the CDR3, the DNA is TGTGCCAGTAGCGCGGGACAGACACCTAGCACAGATACGCAGTATTTT.

The chain is built from TRBV19 and TRBJ2-4; 8 bases are a match to TRBD2. Germline assignment: CDR1 LNHDA and CDR2 SQIVND (reference sequence). Germline trimming cut 3 bases from V and 6 bases from J; bases unmatched to any gene: 19. This CDR3 region has 19 residues. The CDR3 DNA follows: TGTGCCAGTAGTATTGCCGGGGGGGCGTTTGGGGTGGAGGGAAACATTCAGTACTTC. The encoded protein is CASSIAGGAFGVEGNIQYF. The complete variable domain, with remaining parts taken from reference TRBV19 and TRBJ2-4, reads DGGITQSPKYLFRKEGQNVTLSCEQNLNHDAMYWYRQDPGQGLRLIYYSQIVNDFQKGDIAEGYSVSREKKESFPLTVTSAQKNPTAFYLCASSIAGGAFGVEGNIQYFGAGTRLSVL.